The next 21 T cell receptor beta chains were all read from a single sample in a study of shared clonotypes between healthy human individuals. Data came from immunoSEQ multiplex PCR; TCRdb stores just in-frame clones and leaves some out. Among more than 550,000 clones listed, less than 95% were seen once. Sample: memory CD8+ T cells from PBMCs. The subset was: CD45RO+ cells pooled with CCR7-negative TemRA cells. These receptors were taken from a man aged 18 to 29 in good health. Some clones in this sample may be carry-over from other donors' samples.

The chain employs TRBV9 and TRBJ2-5; the D gene is possibly TRBD1 (5 bases). V lost 3 bases and J lost 3, with 21 bases in between. Germline V gene data show CDR1 as SGDLS and CDR2 as YYNGEE. The CDR3 has 17 residues. Written as DNA, the CDR3 is TGTGCCAGCAGCGGGCAGTCCCAGGGTTGGCGTAAAGAGACCCAGTACTTC. Its protein product is CASSGQSQGWRKETQYF.

This chain joins TRBV6-5 and TRBJ2-5; the match to TRBD1 covers 7 bases. This CDR3 has 14 amino acids. With 2 bases clipped from V and 3 bases from J, the junction kept 3 bases outside the gene matches. The germline gives CDR1 MNHEY, CDR2 SVGAGI. Here the CDR3 DNA reads TGTGCCAGCAGTTACGGGACAGATGAAGAGACCCAGTACTTC. Amino acids: CASSYGTDEETQYF.

The chain uses TRBV30 and TRBJ2-7; TRBD1 aligns across 9 bases. V gave up 6 bases and J gave up 6 bases; unmatched junction bases: 9. CDR1 GTSNPN and CDR2 SVGIG come from the germline V gene (reference sequence). The CDR3 spans 13 residues. CDR3 nucleotide sequence: TGTGCCTGCGACCGGGACAGGGTTGTCGAGCAGTACTTC. It yields the protein CACDRDRVVEQYF.

The chain links TRBV10-2 to TRBJ2-7; no clear D. In germline, CDR1 is WSHSY, CDR2 SAAADI. Trimming shortened V by 8 bases and J by 4 bases, and 21 bases separated the two germline ends. The CDR3 runs to 15 residues. The CDR3 sequence is CASVDGDSPSYEQYF. The CDR3 DNA is TGCGCCAGCGTCGACGGAGACTCTCCGTCTTACGAGCAGTACTTC.

The CDR3 protein is CASSSPRAGGYEQYF. As DNA, the CDR3 is TGTGCCAGCAGCTCACCGCGAGCGGGAGGGTACGAGCAGTACTTC. The J gene is TRBJ2-7, the V gene TRBV7-9, with 10 bases lining up with TRBD2. The CDR3 runs to 15 residues. Germline CDR1 and CDR2: SEHNR and FQNEAQ (reference sequence). V was pared by 4 bases and J by 4 bases, with 7 bases of the junction left unmatched.

This clone was recorded at least ten times. The chain couples TRBV6-1 to TRBJ2-1; D remains unclear. Germline lookup yields CDR1 MNHNS and CDR2 SASEGT. The CDR3 runs to 16 residues. Trimming shortened V by 3 bases and J by 4 bases, and 16 bases separated the two germline ends. CDR3 loop: CASSDTYGPGYNEQFF. The CDR3 region has the DNA TGTGCCAGCAGTGATACCTACGGTCCCGGGTACAATGAGCAGTTCTTC.

The chain recombines TRBV7-9 with TRBJ2-7; possibly TRBD1 for D (6 bases). V was cut by 5 bases and J by 0 bases, with 8 bases left in between. CDR3 length: 13 residues. Germline V lookup: CDR1 SEHNR, CDR2 FQNEAQ (reference sequence). In DNA form, the CDR3 reads TGTGCCAGCAGCCCGGACAGCTCCTACGAGCAGTACTTC. It translates to CASSPDSSYEQYF.

J is TRBJ2-1 and V is TRBV28; TRBD2 agrees at 8 bases. The CDR3 is made up of 16 amino acids. Germline CDR1 and CDR2: MDHEN and SYDVKM. V shed 5 bases and J 6 bases; nucleotides not matched to a gene: 12. CDR3 loop: CASSLESGGEVNEQFF. The CDR3 DNA reads TGTGCCAGCAGTCTCGAGTCGGGAGGGGAGGTCAATGAGCAGTTCTTC. Using reference TRBV28 and TRBJ2-1 for the parts outside the CDR3, the full variable domain is DVKVTQSSRYLVKRTGEKVFLECVQDMDHENMFWYRQDPGLGLRLIYFSYDVKMKEKGDIPEGYSVSREKKERFSLILESASTNQTSMYLCASSLESGGEVNEQFFGPGTRLTVL.

V is TRBV2 and J is TRBJ2-5, with D perhaps matching TRBD2 (5 bases). The closer fit of TRBJ2-7 to the DNA end suggests the J call may be wrong. This CDR3 has 17 amino acids. Germline CDR1 is SNHLY and CDR2 is FYNNEI. The CDR3, as DNA: TGTGCCAGCAGTGAAAGAGGACGGCAGTCGAGCGGCTACGAGCAGTACTTC. Its translation: CASSERGRQSSGYEQYF.

To note about this clone: A far larger clone is a single base away, which makes a read error likely. The chain is built from TRBV19 and TRBJ2-7; possibly TRBD2 for D (6 bases). V was clipped by 6 bases and J by 3 bases, with 21 bases between them. CDR1 is LNHDA, CDR2 SQIVND, per germline (reference sequence). This CDR3 has 16 residues. CDR3 in amino acids: CASSPGLTGLGYEQYF. CDR3 nucleotide sequence: TGTGCCAGTAGCCCTGGTTTGACGGGACTGGGCTACGAGCAGTACTTC.

The chain has TRBV6-5 and TRBJ2-1, with TRBD1 identical over 8 bases. Looked up from germline, CDR1 is MNHEY and CDR2 is SVGAGI. CDR3 length: 13 amino acids. V gave up 6 bases and J gave up 3 bases; unmatched junction bases: 1. Here the CDR3 DNA reads TGTGCCAGCAGGGGGACAGGCTACAATGAGCAGTTCTTC. Amino acids: CASRGTGYNEQFF.

The chain has TRBV27 and TRBJ2-1; TRBD1 is a possible D gene (5 bases). The V and J ends lost 0 bases and 2 bases respectively, with 11 bases between them. This CDR3 comprises 16 residues. Germline CDR1 and CDR2: MNHEY and SMNVEV (reference sequence). CDR3 coding DNA: TGTGCCAGCAGTTTATCGGGGTGGGGCCCCTACAATGAGCAGTTCTTC. Protein: CASSLSGWGPYNEQFF.

The V gene is TRBV11-2, the J gene TRBJ2-7; TRBD2 aligns across 7 bases. CDR1 and CDR2 from the germline V gene are SGHAT and FQNNGV. The trim removed 1 base at V and 3 bases at J, leaving 3 bases unmatched. The CDR3 loop spans 14 amino acids. Here the CDR3 reads CASSLGGSYYEQYF. The CDR3, as DNA: TGTGCCAGCAGCTTAGGCGGGAGTTACTACGAGCAGTACTTC.

CDR3 sequence (DNA): TGTGCCAGCAGTACCCAGGGGGATACGCAGTATTTT. It codes for CASSTQGDTQYF. This sequence joins TRBV28 and TRBJ2-3; tentative D call: TRBD1 (6 bases). This CDR3 has 12 amino acids. Germline CDR1 reads MDHEN; CDR2 reads SYDVKM. Deletions cut 5 bases from V and 6 bases from J, with 9 bases between.

V is TRBV11-3 and J is TRBJ2-6, with D unclear. Trimming took 1 base from V and 2 from J, leaving 15 bases between them. The CDR3 is 18 amino acids. Germline CDR1 reads SGHNT; CDR2 reads YENEEA. CDR3 sequence reads: CASSLGTRARAGANVLTF. CDR3 bases: TGTGCCAGCAGCTTAGGCACCCGGGCCCGGGCTGGGGCCAACGTCCTGACTTTC.

The CDR3 DNA is TGTGCCAGCAGTTTTTCGGGGGGACAGGAAAAACTGTTTTTT. Protein: CASSFSGGQEKLFF. V usage is TRBV27 and J usage is TRBJ1-4, with TRBD1 identical over 7 bases. The V gene's germline CDR1 is MNHEY and CDR2 SMNVEV (reference sequence). V lost 3 bases and J lost 8; bases outside the gene matches: 6. The length of the CDR3 is 14 residues.

This rearrangement joins TRBV27 to TRBJ2-1, with 8 bases fitting TRBD2. The CDR3 length is 14 residues. Germline CDR1 reads MNHEY; CDR2 reads SMNVEV (reference sequence). J was trimmed by 6 bases and V by 3 bases; bases with no gene match: 4. The CDR3: CASSFREGANEQFF. As DNA, the CDR3 is TGTGCCAGCAGTTTTCGGGAGGGCGCCAATGAGCAGTTCTTC.

The chain combines TRBV18 with TRBJ2-7; 11 nucleotides line up with TRBD2. The V and J ends lost 0 bases and 2 bases, in that order; junction bases with no gene match: 9. The germline gives CDR1 KGHSH, CDR2 LQKENI. The CDR3 is 18 amino acids. The CDR3 nucleotides are TGTGCCAGCTCACCACCTACTAGCGGGGGACCCCTTACCTACGAGCAGTACTTC. Protein product: CASSPPTSGGPLTYEQYF.

The genes are TRBV19 and TRBJ1-2, with D perhaps TRBD1 (5 bases). V lost 5 bases and J 6 bases, leaving 19 bases between the germline ends. Germline V gene lookup returns CDR1 LNHDA and CDR2 SQIVND (reference sequence). The CDR3 spans 15 residues. CDR3 amino acids: CASSSPSGWWNGYTF. The CDR3 coding sequence is TGTGCCAGTAGTTCCCCATCAGGGTGGTGGAATGGCTACACCTTC. Variable domain in full (rest from reference TRBV19 and TRBJ1-2): DGGITQSPKYLFRKEGQNVTLSCEQNLNHDAMYWYRQDPGQGLRLIYYSQIVNDFQKGDIAEGYSVSREKKESFPLTVTSAQKNPTAFYLCASSSPSGWWNGYTFGSGTRLTVV.

The V gene is TRBV2, the J gene TRBJ2-3; D might be TRBD2 (6 bases). Germline V lookup: CDR1 SNHLY, CDR2 FYNNEI. Between the trimmed V and J ends, which lost 7 bases and 0 bases, there was a span of 17 bases. The CDR3 has 16 residues. The CDR3 here is CASINRRGSSTDTQYF. The CDR3 DNA reads TGTGCCAGCATTAACAGGAGGGGATCTAGCACAGATACGCAGTATTTT.

The V gene is TRBV7-8, the J gene TRBJ1-2, with a tentative D call TRBD1 (5 bases). Germline CDR1 reads SGHVS; CDR2 reads FQNEAQ. This CDR3 region has 12 residues. V lost 4 bases and J 7 bases, leaving 10 bases between the germline ends. The CDR3 is CASSSGTGGYTF. The DNA of the CDR3 is TGTGCCAGCAGCTCCGGGACGGGTGGCTACACCTTC.